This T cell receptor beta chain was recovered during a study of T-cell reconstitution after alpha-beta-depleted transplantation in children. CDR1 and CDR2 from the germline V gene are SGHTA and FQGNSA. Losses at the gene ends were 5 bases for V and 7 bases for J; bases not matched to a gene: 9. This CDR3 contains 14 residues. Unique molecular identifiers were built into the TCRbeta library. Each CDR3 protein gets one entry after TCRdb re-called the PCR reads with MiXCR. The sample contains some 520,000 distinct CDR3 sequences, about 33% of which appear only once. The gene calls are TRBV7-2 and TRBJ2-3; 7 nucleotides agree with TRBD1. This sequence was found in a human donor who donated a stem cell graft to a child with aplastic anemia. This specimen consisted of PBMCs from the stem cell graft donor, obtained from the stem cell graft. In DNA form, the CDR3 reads TGTGCCAGCAGCATATACAGGGGTCCGAATACGCAGTATTTT. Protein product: CASSIYRGPNTQYF.